Listed here are 2 T cell receptor beta chains from one sample, sequenced in a study of HIV-infected patients and healthy controls. 400 to 550 ng RNA was reverse transcribed with alpha and beta constant-region primers. Each of the alpha and beta chains got its own library through chain-specific third strand synthesis with indices. From the 5' RACE reads, TCRdb called clonotypes with MiXCR, one entry per CDR3 protein. The repertoire has roughly 14,000 distinct CDR3 sequences, approximately 12% of them found once; the top ten carry approximately 42%. Roughly three months, about 14 weeks, into antiretroviral therapy, follow-up blood was collected. All unsorted peripheral T cells were captured because whole blood was used without fractionation. The material sequenced was blood, taken during antiretroviral therapy. These receptors were taken from an adult with HIV infection. The donor label of this sample is uncertain.

This clonotype came up a few times. This sequence joins TRBV5-1 and TRBJ2-2, with D unresolved. The germline gives CDR1 SGHRS, CDR2 YFSETQ. V lost 0 bases and J 1 base, leaving 4 bases between the germline ends. The length of the CDR3 is 14 residues. CDR3 bases: TGCGCCAGCAGCTTGGGGCAGAACACCGGGGAGCTGTTTTTT. Protein sequence: CASSLGQNTGELFF.

This clonotype was seen ten or more times. V gene TRBV9 combines with J gene TRBJ2-2; TRBD1 matches 7 bases. With V trimmed by 3 bases and J by 1 base, 0 bases remained unmatched. The CDR3 sequence is 14 residues long. CDR1 and CDR2 from the germline V gene are SGDLS and YYNGEE. CDR3 sequence reads: CASSGTGNTGELFF. In nucleotides, the CDR3 is TGTGCCAGCAGCGGGACAGGGAACACCGGGGAGCTGTTTTTT.